This T cell receptor (beta chain) was recorded in a study of cytomegalovirus exposure and HLA in healthy donors. PCR used 60 Vbeta primers and 13 Jbeta primers. Some clones are missing from TCRdb's copy, which holds only in-frame ones; the method was immunoSEQ multiplex PCR. The sample records 160,000 or so clones, 70% to 80% being singletons. With 6 bases removed from V and 6 bases from J, the gap between germline ends came to 12 bases. Per germline, CDR1 SNHLY and CDR2 FYNNEI. The CDR3 consists of 12 residues. As for this clone: Antigen specificity is unknown.

Study-level findings and limits: In a later analysis, TCR beta V- and J-gene trimming showed a link to a missense DCLRE1C variant. According to the study, roughly 160 TCR beta chains were cytomegalovirus-associated. Most of the TCR beta V segments (in an earlier analysis) were productive either about 87% or about 30% of the time.

This receptor was identified in a male donor in good health and CMV-seronegative. The rearrangement uses TRBV2 and TRBJ2-7, with D tentatively TRBD1 (7 bases). The sequenced sample consisted of PBMCs. The CDR3 protein is CASRGGTAEQYF. DNA for the CDR3: TGTGCCAGCAGGGGCGGGACAGCCGAGCAGTACTTC.